This T cell receptor (beta chain) was retrieved from a study of CD4 and CD8 cells across lung adenocarcinoma regions. TCRdb itself ran the PCR reads through MiXCR, one entry per CDR3 protein. The sample lists tens of thousands of distinct CDR3 sequences, roughly 50% occurring once. This clonotype was detected ten times or more. Localized lung adenocarcinoma, a non-small cell lung cancer, affected the donors. The germline V and J ends were trimmed by 1 base and 7 bases, with 16 bases remaining between them. The CDR3 is 15 amino acids. From germline, CDR1 is SGHAT and CDR2 FQNNGV. Specimen: CD8+ T cells from the center of a lung tumor. V is TRBV11-2 and J is TRBJ2-5; unclear D gene. This receptor was identified in a male donor with lung adenocarcinoma. The CD4 and CD8 labels of this study may be unreliable. The CDR3 loop is CASSLVLQRMATQYF. CDR3 nucleotide sequence: TGTGCCAGCAGCTTAGTACTCCAGAGAATGGCGACCCAGTACTTC.